This T cell receptor (beta chain) stems from a study of T cell repertoires in ileal Crohn's disease (dated by TCRdb to between 2018 and 2021). In the study overall: The median duration of disease was approximately 7.9 years, and at the time of surgery approximately 33% of patients were active smokers. A total of around 150 mucosal samples from some 60 patients were sequenced, collected from several sites on the surgical specimen as well as at postoperative endoscopy. A prospective multicentre cohort supplied the 50 or so Crohn's disease patients whose TCR repertoires were analysed. Roughly half of the patients were given postoperative therapy, with about 17 on anti-TNF agents and approximately ten on thiopurines. Endoscopic postoperative recurrence was defined as a Rutgeerts score above i0. The study ran alongside a multicentre cohort designed to identify predictors of early endoscopic recurrence after ileocolonic resection. Surgery was performed for a complication in all patients, with stricturing disease in roughly 60% and penetrating disease in approximately 40%.

Comments on this clone: Its recognized antigen is unknown. Base qualities are not recorded, but no much larger clone differs from it by a single base.

Five hundred nanograms of biopsy DNA per sample were submitted for commercial TCRB immunosequencing. Adaptive Biotechnology amplified CDR3 regions from genomic DNA with a two-step multiplex PCR that controlled for amplification bias. Primers for every V and J gene segment were used in the first PCR, and barcodes and Illumina adapters were added in the second PCR. CDR3 libraries were sequenced using an Illumina instrument. The study's own analysis went as follows. The analysis used both the pipelines supplied by the vendor and custom analysis of the raw data in R/Bioconductor with R version 3.3.0. Clonality, which ranges from 0 to 1, was calculated as the inverse of the normalised Shannon entropy across all productive clones. The repertoire share taken up by the top 100 clones defined high-frequency clones, and only clones that passed a 95% confidence test were kept. Repertoire diversity was measured with the Simpson index, and overlap between samples was measured with the Morisita-Horn index. TCRdb obtained this table from immuneACCESS and retained in-frame rearrangements with V and J assigned. These tables miss some clones; where compared with another copy, unresolved V genes account for less than half of the shortfall, and the remainder is unexplained. The DNA gave D and trimming, while V, J and clone size come from that table. The sample contains about 15,000 clones, 80% of them found a single time. The ten most abundant clones make up 4.2% of the sample.

What the work shows at the level of the full study, not this receptor alone: Patients who were active smokers at surgery had a significantly higher proportion of clonal expansions than non-smokers (roughly 24% vs 19%, p=0.02). Higher percentages of high-frequency clones at the time of surgery were linked to endoscopic recurrence, and every patient with clonality above 26.8% (18/57) had recurrence. More high-frequency clones were carried by sorted CD8 T cells than by CD4 T cells, suggesting that mucosal expansions were mainly CD8. Mucosal CD4 and CD8 T cells were sorted and sequenced only in a subgroup of patients, the size of which was not stated.

Eligible patients were adults with ileal or ileocolonic Crohn's disease who had an indication for ileocolonic resection. Whole ileal mucosal biopsies were stored frozen at -80°C before DNA extraction. A TRizol-based method was used to extract genomic DNA from the frozen whole biopsies, and the DNA was quantified with a NanoDrop 2000 spectrophotometer. V is reduced by 10 bases and J by 0 bases, leaving a spacing of 12 bases between them. As encoded in the germline V gene, CDR1 is ENHRY while CDR2 is SYGVKD. From the cysteine through the phenylalanine, the CDR3 covers 13 amino acids. The only DNA kept is the CDR3, 39 bases in frame from the first base.

Sequencing was performed on ileal tissue. The sequence joins TRBV10-3 to TRBJ1-1; TRBD1 is perhaps the D gene, given 6 matching bases. The sequence derives from an adult with Crohn's disease. The CDR3 region: CATRTALNTEAFF. The DNA sequence is given as TGTGCCACCCGGACAGCCCTGAACACTGAAGCTTTCTTT.